This T cell receptor beta chain comes out of a study of blood T cell repertoires in COVID-19. The wider study: Acute and convalescent COVID-19 samples came from the United States, Italy and Spain.

This study enrolled people aged about 18 to 100 from roughly 22 US geographic areas. Participants were placed into cohorts based on the clinical history they reported. Germline V lookup: CDR1 SNHLY, CDR2 FYNNEI. This CDR3 is built from 12 residues. Trimming took 7 bases from V and 4 from J, leaving 10 bases between them. Authors' methods: Nucleated cell number was recorded as an estimate derived from reference gene primer amplification. Using immunoSEQ multiplex PCR, the repertoire was profiled, and TCRdb retains in-frame clones only, with some absent. Clone size and V and J calls were adopted from that table, with D and trimming inferred from the DNA. Of about 400,000 clones in the sample, roughly 87% are singletons; the top ten hold roughly 2%.

Sequencing input: PBMCs or T cells enriched from blood (not recorded which). The sequence derives from a middle-aged woman with acute COVID-19. The chain has TRBV2 and TRBJ1-1, with D unresolved. Written as DNA, the CDR3 is TGTGCCAGCATATGGCGGAGCACTGAAGCTTTCTTT. This translates into CASIWRSTEAFF.